A single sample is the source of the 20 T cell receptor beta chains below, sequenced in a study of OX40 agonist ivuxolimab in advanced cancers. TCRdb keeps only in-frame clones here, not all; method: immunoSEQ multiplex PCR. Among 90,000 to 100,000 clones listed, around 85% were seen once. The sequencing used CD4+ or CD8+ T cells sorted from blood, collected in a trial of the OX40 agonist ivuxolimab. The receptors were gathered from an adult with an advanced solid tumor such as melanoma, head and neck, liver or kidney cancer.

The V gene is TRBV7-2, the J gene TRBJ1-1; D remains unclear. V was trimmed by 5 bases and J by 1 base, leaving 11 bases between them. Germline CDR1 SGHTA, CDR2 FQGNSA. The CDR3 covers 14 residues. The CDR3 sequence: CASSASTGNTEAFF. CDR3 DNA sequence: TGTGCCAGCAGCGCAAGCACTGGGAACACTGAAGCTTTCTTT.

The chain joins TRBV28 to TRBJ1-5; possibly TRBD1 for D (5 bases). The CDR3 consists of 14 residues. From germline, CDR1 is MDHEN and CDR2 SYDVKM. V lost 8 bases and J 5 bases, leaving 16 bases between the germline ends. The CDR3: CASRLSGGYQPQHF. CDR3 DNA: TGTGCCAGCCGATTATCGGGGGGATATCAGCCCCAGCATTTT.

V and J are TRBV10-3 and TRBJ2-7; maybe TRBD2 (6 bases). Germline CDR1 ENHRY, CDR2 SYGVKD. Trimming removed 4 bases from V and 0 bases from J, with 7 bases in between. This CDR3 comprises 13 residues. This chain's CDR3 is CAISGGLSYEQYF. The CDR3 region has the DNA TGTGCCATCAGTGGGGGACTCTCCTACGAGCAGTACTTC.

This clone occurred a few times. This rearrangement joins TRBV27 to TRBJ1-1; possible D gene TRBD1, 5 bases. The germline V gene encodes CDR1 MNHEY and CDR2 SMNVEV (reference sequence). This CDR3 has 13 amino acids. V lost 2 bases to trimming and J lost 3 bases, with 7 bases between them. In DNA form, the CDR3 reads TGTGCCAGCAGTTTAGCGGGGGACACTGAAGCTTTCTTT. Its translation: CASSLAGDTEAFF.

This chain links TRBV21-1 with TRBJ2-5; the D segment call TRBD2 is taken from the table without a DNA check. TRBV21-1 is assigned pseudogene status. This CDR3 has 15 residues. The CDR3 region has the DNA TGTGCCAGCAGCAAAGGGGGAGCGGGATGGGAGACCCAGTACTTC. It codes for CASSKGGAGWETQYF.

This clone was counted once. The gene calls are TRBV7-8 and TRBJ1-2; TRBD1 is a possible D gene (5 bases). This CDR3 region has 12 residues. In germline, CDR1 is SGHVS, CDR2 FQNEAQ. V was cut by 5 bases and J by 7 bases, with 11 bases left in between. The CDR3 loop is CASSPGDLGYTF. CDR3 nucleotide sequence: TGTGCCAGCAGCCCCGGGGACCTTGGCTACACCTTC.

J is TRBJ2-5 and V is TRBV5-8; D unclear. Trimming removed 2 bases from V and 5 bases from J, with 16 bases in between. CDR1 SGHTS and CDR2 YDEGEE come from the germline V gene. CDR3 length: 15 residues. In DNA, the CDR3 is TGTGCCAGCAGCTTCAATTATGCGACTTCGGAGACCCAGTACTTC. The encoded protein is CASSFNYATSETQYF.

The chain combines TRBV4-1 with TRBJ2-5; TRBD2 might be the D (6 bases). With 0 bases removed from V and 3 bases from J, the gap between germline ends came to 11 bases. CDR3 length equals 15 residues. Germline V gene data show CDR1 as MGHRA and CDR2 as YSYEKL. CDR3 bases: TGCGCCAGCAGCCAAGATCAGGCTAGCGAAGAGACCCAGTACTTC. This translates into CASSQDQASEETQYF.

The V call is TRBV2, the J call TRBJ2-1; D ambiguous. Looked up from germline, CDR1 is SNHLY and CDR2 is FYNNEI. V lost 3 bases, J lost 7 bases, and 7 bases lay in between. This CDR3 has 12 residues. CDR3 nucleotide sequence: TGTGCCAGCAGTGAGAGAAATAATGAGCAGTTCTTC. Its protein is CASSERNNEQFF.

The chain employs TRBV27 and TRBJ2-3; 10 nucleotides agree with TRBD2. Looked up from germline, CDR1 is MNHEY and CDR2 is SMNVEV (reference sequence). The CDR3 length is 16 residues. V lost 7 bases, J lost 4 bases, and 11 bases stayed unmatched. This chain's CDR3 is CASTPFSSGRADTQYF. The CDR3 DNA is TGTGCCAGCACCCCCTTTTCGAGCGGGAGGGCAGATACGCAGTATTTT.

This clone has a single count. The chain carries TRBV9 and TRBJ2-2; D is possibly TRBD2 (6 bases). With 0 bases removed from V and 6 bases from J, the gap between germline ends came to 9 bases. Looked up from germline, CDR1 is SGDLS and CDR2 is YYNGEE. The CDR3 spans 14 residues. The CDR3 DNA follows: TGTGCCAGCAGCGTAGTAGGAGGGGCCGGGGAGCTGTTTTTT. Translation gives CASSVVGGAGELFF.

This clone was found a few times. Distinct nucleotide sequences in the sample also encode this CDR3. The V gene is TRBV30, the J gene TRBJ1-5; the D gene is possibly TRBD1 (6 bases). Trimming stripped 0 bases from V and 4 bases from J, with 7 bases between. CDR1 GTSNPN and CDR2 SVGIG come from the germline V gene (reference sequence). This CDR3 spans 13 amino acids. The CDR3 spells CAWSVGQNQPQHF. CDR3 DNA sequence: TGTGCCTGGAGTGTAGGACAGAATCAGCCCCAGCATTTT.

The rearrangement links TRBV19 to TRBJ2-1, with 7 bases aligning to TRBD2. CDR1 is LNHDA, CDR2 SQIVND, per germline (reference sequence). The CDR3 covers 16 residues. V trimming: 8 bases; J trimming: 0 bases; junction bases outside the gene matches: 10. The DNA for the CDR3 is TGTGCCAGTGGGTCTAGCGGAGCGAGCTCCTACAATGAGCAGTTCTTC. Protein product: CASGSSGASSYNEQFF.

The chain employs TRBV2 and TRBJ2-2, with a weak D call TRBD1 (6 bases). The germline V and J ends were trimmed by 7 bases and 6 bases, with 9 bases remaining between them. The CDR3 extends over 12 amino acids. The germline V gene encodes CDR1 SNHLY and CDR2 FYNNEI. Here the CDR3 reads CASNTGPGELFF. For the CDR3, the DNA is TGTGCCAGCAATACAGGGCCCGGGGAGCTGTTTTTT. Using reference TRBV2 and TRBJ2-2 for the parts outside the CDR3, the full variable domain is EPEVTQTPSHQVTQMGQEVILRCVPISNHLYFYWYRQILGQKVEFLVSFYNNEISEKSEIFDDQFSVERPDGSNFTLKIRSTKLEDSAMYFCASNTGPGELFFGEGSRLTVL.

This chain uses TRBV2 with TRBJ1-6; D possibly corresponds to TRBD1 (5 bases). The length of the CDR3 is 14 residues. V lost 3 bases to trimming and J lost 13 bases, with 16 bases between them. CDR1 is SNHLY and CDR2 is FYNNEI in the germline V gene. This chain's CDR3 is CASSEAGSLVPLHF. The CDR3 DNA reads TGTGCCAGCAGTGAGGCAGGGTCCTTGGTCCCCCTCCACTTT.

Only one count was recorded for this clone. The CDR3 DNA reads TGTGCCAGCAGCTCGGGCCGGGTGGGCTCCTACAATGAGCAGTTCTTC. It specifies CASSSGRVGSYNEQFF. This chain joins TRBV9 and TRBJ2-1; D uncertain. Trimming removed 4 bases at V and 0 bases at J, with 14 bases between. Germline-derived CDR1 and CDR2 are SGDLS and YYNGEE. The CDR3 extends over 16 amino acids.

V is TRBV4-2 and J is TRBJ2-2; no clear D gene. CDR3 length: 15 residues. From germline, CDR1 is LGHNA and CDR2 YNFKEQ. The V and J ends lost 0 bases and 8 bases respectively, with 13 bases between them. CDR3 sequence: CASSQDPLMRGELFF. In DNA, the CDR3 is TGTGCCAGCAGCCAAGATCCCCTCATGAGGGGGGAGCTGTTTTTT.

This clone was detected only once. The chain uses TRBV7-9 and TRBJ2-3; no reliable D call. Germline CDR1 is SEHNR and CDR2 is FQNEAQ (reference sequence). The V end lost 1 base, the J end lost 6 bases, and 5 bases lay between the germline ends. The CDR3 extends over 12 amino acids. The DNA for the CDR3 is TGTGCCAGCAGCTTAGGGATGGATACGCAGTATTTT. Translated, it gives CASSLGMDTQYF.

This rearrangement joins TRBV5-5 to TRBJ2-1, with 10 bases lining up with TRBD1. The trim removed 3 bases at V and 7 bases at J, leaving 7 bases unmatched. The CDR3 spans 15 residues. Germline CDR1 and CDR2: SGHKS and YYEKEE (reference sequence). The CDR3 DNA sequence: TGTGCCAGCAGCTCCCCGGGACAGGGGTTAAATGAGCAGTTCTTC. Translation: CASSSPGQGLNEQFF. Supplemented by reference TRBV5-5 and TRBJ2-1, the full variable domain reads DAGVTQSPTHLIKTRGQQVTLRCSPISGHKSVSWYQQVLGQGPQFIFQYYEKEERGRGNFPDRFSARQFPNYSSELNVNALLLGDSALYLCASSSPGQGLNEQFFGPGTRLTVL.

The table lists this clone with a count of one. This chain uses TRBV5-5 with TRBJ1-6; D is undetermined. CDR3 length: 14 amino acids. The ends were cut back, 4 bases at V and 7 bases at J, with 12 bases in the middle. Germline CDR1 is SGHKS and CDR2 is YYEKEE (reference sequence). The CDR3 nucleotides read TGTGCCAGCAGCCAGGCCAATGGGAATTCACCCCTCCACTTT. Amino acids: CASSQANGNSPLHF.